This TCR beta chain came from a study of breast tumors, draining lymph nodes, adjacent tissues. The trim removed 8 bases at V and 2 bases at J, leaving 5 bases unmatched. Germline CDR1 MNHNS, CDR2 SASEGT. This CDR3 spans 13 amino acids. Axillary draining lymph nodes of breast cancer patients supplied the node samples. One entry per CDR3 protein results from TCRdb running MiXCR on the multiplex PCR reads. The repertoire holds about 230,000 distinct CDR3 sequences, roughly 32% seen once, with over 1.1% in the top ten. Overall study results and limits: Tumor repertoires ranked between lymph nodes and nontumor tissue in diversity, with V and J gene preferences. Compared with basal-like, luminal-like tumors shared significantly more repertoire with nontumor tissue. Most tumor T cells seemingly derive from lymph node, then expand in tumor.

This clonotype has only a few counts. Its antigen is unidentified. A single base separates this from a much larger clone, so it may be a read error. Sequencing was performed on axillary lymph node tissue. The receptor was derived from a female donor with breast cancer. Some clones in this sample may be carry-over from other donors' samples. V gene TRBV6-1 combines with J gene TRBJ2-7; the match to TRBD1 covers 8 bases. The CDR3 loop reads CASGQTGAYEQYF. The CDR3 DNA sequence: TGTGCCAGCGGCCAGACAGGGGCCTACGAGCAGTACTTC.